The table lists the clone carrying this T cell receptor (beta chain) with a few counts. Antigen unknown. MiXCR, run by TCRdb on the 5' RACE reads, gives a single entry per CDR3 protein. The sample has about 890,000 distinct CDR3 sequences; approximately 13% are singletons. Germline values: CDR1 LNHNV, CDR2 YYDKDF (reference sequence). The CDR3 is 17 residues long. The ends were cut back, 0 bases at V and 0 bases at J, with 12 bases in the middle. The record originates from a study of identical twins. Findings and caveats of the study: Sharing of beta out-of-frame sequences by twins showed a weaker excess.

These data were also reused for a study on yellow fever vaccine responses in identical twins.

The sequenced sample consisted of PBMCs. This clonotype was obtained from a woman younger than 35 in good health. The chain links TRBV15 to TRBJ1-3, with D unclear. The CDR3 region is CATSRDLEQTSGNTIYF. CDR3 DNA: TGTGCCACCAGCAGAGATCTAGAACAGACCTCTGGAAACACCATATATTTT.